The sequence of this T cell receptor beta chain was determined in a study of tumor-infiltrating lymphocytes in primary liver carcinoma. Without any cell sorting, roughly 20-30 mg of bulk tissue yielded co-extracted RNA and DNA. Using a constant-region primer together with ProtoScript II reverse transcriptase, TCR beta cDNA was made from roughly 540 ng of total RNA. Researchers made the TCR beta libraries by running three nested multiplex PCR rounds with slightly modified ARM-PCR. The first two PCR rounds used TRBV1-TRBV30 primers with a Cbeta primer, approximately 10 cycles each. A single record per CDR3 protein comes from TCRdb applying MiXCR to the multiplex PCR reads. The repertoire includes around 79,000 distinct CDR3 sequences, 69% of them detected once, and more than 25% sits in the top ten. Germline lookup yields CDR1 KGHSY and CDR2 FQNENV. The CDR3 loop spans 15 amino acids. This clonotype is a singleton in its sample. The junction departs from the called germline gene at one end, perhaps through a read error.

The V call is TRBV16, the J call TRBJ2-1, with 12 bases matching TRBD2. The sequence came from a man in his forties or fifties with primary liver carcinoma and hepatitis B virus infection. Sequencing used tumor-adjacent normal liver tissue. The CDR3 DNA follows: TGTGCCAGAAGCCACCTAGCGGGAGGGGGGAATGAGCAGTTCTTC. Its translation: CARSHLAGGGNEQFF.